Reported below is one T cell receptor (beta chain). Its antigen is unidentified. The treatment is: roughly nine-day PBMC culture with coronavirus spike peptide pools or control peptides (ViraFEST assay). The data are from a study of vaccination and CD4 T cells after COVID-19. At the level of the study: The convalescent group had six males, four females, seven Caucasians, two Asians, one multiracial. As a positive control, some control cultures were given a CEFX pool, while others were given an HIV-1 Nef pool or no peptide.

The V gene's germline CDR1 is SGHNT and CDR2 YYREEE (reference sequence). The CDR3 has 15 residues. With 0 bases removed from V and 4 bases from J, the gap between germline ends came to 13 bases. CD4+ T cells that had been cultured provided DNA sequenced with the Oncomine TCR Beta short-read assay. TCRdb re-called the PCR reads with MiXCR, one entry per CDR3 protein. Here the sample spans some 15,000 distinct CDR3 sequences, about 73% being singletons. Sample: CD4+ T cells from blood, cultured in vitro. J is TRBJ1-2 and V is TRBV5-4, with a tentative D call TRBD1 (6 bases). This clonotype originated in a human donor who had recovered from COVID-19. CDR3 loop: CASSLDGGSLYGYTF. As DNA, the CDR3 is TGTGCCAGCAGCTTGGACGGGGGCTCCCTCTATGGCTACACCTTC. The full variable domain, its missing parts supplied by reference TRBV5-4 and TRBJ1-2, is ETGVTQSPTHLIKTRGQQVTLRCSSQSGHNTVSWYQQALGQGPQFIFQYYREEENGRGNFPPRFSGLQFPNYSSELNVNALELDDSALYLCASSLDGGSLYGYTFGSGTRLTVV.